The rows below give T cell receptor beta chains drawn from one sample of a study of shared clonotypes between healthy human individuals. Libraries were prepared by immunoSEQ multiplex PCR; TCRdb keeps only in-frame clonotypes and omits some of them. The sample lists roughly 700,000 clones, roughly 87% occurring once. The specimen was memory CD8+ T cells from PBMCs. These TCRs come from a man between 18 and 29 years old in good health. Some clones in this sample may be carry-over from other donors' samples. Both conserved end residues are part of each CDR3. A D gene is named only where the DNA matches it firmly. Expanded clones are given a class, and other clones once, few, many or no size at all.

TGTGCCAGCAGCCCCCGCGGATTAAAAGGGGGCGGGCAAGCCGGAAACACCATATATTTT | CASSPRGLKGGGQAGNTIYF | TRBJ1-3 | - | TRBV11-3 | TRBD1
TGTGCCAGCAGTATTAATGAGCAGTTCTTC | CASSINEQFF | TRBJ2-1 | - | TRBV28 | -
TGTGCCAGCAGCTTTGGACTAGCGGCCTACAATGAGCAGTTCTTC | CASSFGLAAYNEQFF | TRBJ2-1 | many | TRBV7-7 | TRBD2
TGTGCCAGCAGCTTAGTATGGGACAGACGGGGGGACACTGAAGCTTTCTTT | CASSLVWDRRGDTEAFF | TRBJ1-1 | - | TRBV11-2 | TRBD1
TGTGCCAGCAGCGGGTGGACGGACTATGGCTACACCTTC | CASSGWTDYGYTF | TRBJ1-2 | - | TRBV7-9 | -
TGTGCCAGCAGCTTGGAGGCGGGCCACGTCTACACCGGGGAGCTGTTTTTT | CASSLEAGHVYTGELFF | TRBJ2-2 | once | TRBV5-5 | -
TGTGCCAGCAATGACGGGACGTTTTACGAGCAGTACTTC | CASNDGTFYEQYF | TRBJ2-7 | - | TRBV6-5 | -
TGTGCCAGCAGGGACGGGACACGAAATGAAAAACTGTTTTTT | CASRDGTRNEKLFF | TRBJ1-4 | few | TRBV6-5 | -
TGTGCCAGCAGAGATACAGAATACCACACAGATACGCAGTATTTT | CASRDTEYHTDTQYF | TRBJ2-3 | - | TRBV28 | -
TGTGCCAGCAGCCCCGATCGAGGGACCAGCGATGAGCAGTTCTTC | CASSPDRGTSDEQFF | TRBJ2-1 | - | TRBV5-4 | -
TGCGCCAGCAGCCAAGACTCGGCAGGGTCTACCAACTCTGGAAACACCATATATTTT | CASSQDSAGSTNSGNTIYF | TRBJ1-3 | - | TRBV4-3 | -
TGCAGTGCTAGAGACCTCTACGAGCAGTACTTC | CSARDLYEQYF | TRBJ2-7 | - | TRBV20-1 | -
TGTGCCAGCAGCCCCCGCCGGAACGGAAACACCATATATTTT | CASSPRRNGNTIYF | TRBJ1-3 | - | TRBV5-6 | -
TGTGCCTGGGACACAGGGTCGTCGAGCACAGATACGCAGTATTTT | CAWDTGSSSTDTQYF | TRBJ2-3 | - | TRBV30 | -
TGTGCCTGGTCTCCGTGGAACACTGAAGCTTTCTTT | CAWSPWNTEAFF | TRBJ1-1 | few | TRBV30 | -
TGTGCCAGCAGCTTAGAACCGGCGACCGAAGCTTTCTTT | CASSLEPATEAFF | TRBJ1-1 | few | TRBV11-3 | -
TGTGCCAGCAGCTTATATACGGGTCTAGCGGGACGCAATGAGCAGTTCTTC | CASSLYTGLAGRNEQFF | TRBJ2-1 | once | TRBV7-7 | TRBD2
TGTGCCTGGAGTTGGGGTAAGAACACTGAAGCTTTCTTT | CAWSWGKNTEAFF | TRBJ1-1 | few | TRBV30 | -
TGTGCCAGCGGACCCAGGGGGTCGTACGAGCAGTACTTC | CASGPRGSYEQYF | TRBJ2-7 | - | TRBV7-8 | TRBD1
TGCGCCAGCAGCTTGGGGACAGGGACATGGGAAGCTTTCTTT | CASSLGTGTWEAFF | TRBJ1-1 | - | TRBV5-1 | TRBD1
TGTGCCACCAGCAGAGGGGATCAGCCCCAGCATTTT | CATSRGDQPQHF | TRBJ1-5 | - | TRBV15 | -
TGTGCTAGTGGTTTGTCTTGGGGAAGCAGTGGCTATACCTTC | CASGLSWGSSGYTF | TRBJ1-2 | - | TRBV12-5 | -
TGTGCCAGCAGCTTAGATCCCCTGGGGGGAGAGGCAGATACGCAGTATTTT | CASSLDPLGGEADTQYF | TRBJ2-3 | - | TRBV11-2 | -
TGTGCCAGCAGCTCCCGACAGGGGCCTAGGGAGACCCAGTACTTC | CASSSRQGPRETQYF | TRBJ2-5 | - | TRBV7-9 | TRBD1
TGTGCCAGCAGTCGCAGGGTTAATGGTGGCGATGAGCAGTTCTTC | CASSRRVNGGDEQFF | TRBJ2-1 | - | TRBV6-5 | -
TGTGCCAGCAGCTGGTGGCGGGAGGGCACAGATACGCAGTATTTT | CASSWWREGTDTQYF | TRBJ2-3 | - | TRBV7-9 | TRBD2
TGTGCCAGCAGCCCCGGACAGGACCAAGAGACCCAGTACTTC | CASSPGQDQETQYF | TRBJ2-5 | - | TRBV11-2 | TRBD1
TGTGCCAGCAGCCAAGATCAAGGACTAGCGGGAAACTACGAGCAGTACTTC | CASSQDQGLAGNYEQYF | TRBJ2-7 | - | TRBV14 | TRBD2
TGTGCCAGTAGTGAACAGGGGCCTACAAACACCGGGGAGCTGTTTTTT | CASSEQGPTNTGELFF | TRBJ2-2 | - | TRBV19 | TRBD1
TGTGCCAGCAGCTTAGTGAGTGCAGATACGCAGTATTTT | CASSLVSADTQYF | TRBJ2-3 | once | TRBV7-9 | -
TGTGCCAGCAGTTACTCGGGCAGGGAAGGTGGCTACACCTTC | CASSYSGREGGYTF | TRBJ1-2 | - | TRBV6-5 | -
TGTGCCAGCAGCCCTAGCCGACAGGGTAGCGACAATGAGCAGTTCTTC | CASSPSRQGSDNEQFF | TRBJ2-1 | - | TRBV7-7 | TRBD1
TGCAGCGTTGCTACAGGGGGCGAGCAGTACTTC | CSVATGGEQYF | TRBJ2-7 | - | TRBV29-1 | TRBD1
TGCGCCAGCAGCCACCAGTGGCTGAATGAAAAACTGTTTTTT | CASSHQWLNEKLFF | TRBJ1-4 | - | TRBV4-3 | -
TGTGCCAGCAGCCTCGGGGCCAACACTGAAGCTTTCTTT | CASSLGANTEAFF | TRBJ1-1 | - | TRBV28 | -
TGTGCCAGCAGCTTAACGGTTGGCGATACTGAAGCTTTCTTT | CASSLTVGDTEAFF | TRBJ1-1 | - | TRBV7-9 | -
TGTGCCAGCAGCTCGTCCGACTATGGCTACACCTTC | CASSSSDYGYTF | TRBJ1-2 | once | TRBV27 | -
TGTGCCAGTAGTATGGGGGGGCTAGGGCCCCAGCATTTT | CASSMGGLGPQHF | TRBJ1-5 | - | TRBV19 | -
TGTGCCAGCAGCCCCCCGGGACAGGGGAACCACGAGCAGTACTTC | CASSPPGQGNHEQYF | TRBJ2-7 | - | TRBV9 | TRBD1
TGTGCCAGCAGTGCTTACCTTCTTAGCGGGGACCTCCTGGAGCAGTACTTC | CASSAYLLSGDLLEQYF | TRBJ2-7 | - | TRBV27 | TRBD2
TGCAGCGTTAACACTGTCGACTACGAGCAGTACTTC | CSVNTVDYEQYF | TRBJ2-7 | - | TRBV29-1 | -
TGTGCCAGCAGTTTATTGGGAGGGCTGCACGAGCAGTACTTC | CASSLLGGLHEQYF | TRBJ2-7 | - | TRBV27 | TRBD2
TGTGCCAGCAGCTCCCGCGGGCAGAATGAGCAGTTCTTC | CASSSRGQNEQFF | TRBJ2-1 | - | TRBV7-2 | -
TGTGCCAGCAGCATATGGACAGGGAACACTGAAGCTTTCTTT | CASSIWTGNTEAFF | TRBJ1-1 | few | TRBV7-9 | TRBD1
TGTGCCAGCAGTGATGGGACGGATCCCCATCAGCCCCAGCATTTT | CASSDGTDPHQPQHF | TRBJ1-5 | - | TRBV2 | -
TGTGCCAGCAGCTGGGGGGGTGCCGGTCAGCCCCAGCATTTT | CASSWGGAGQPQHF | TRBJ1-5 | - | TRBV5-6 | -
TGTGCCAGCAGTCTACGGGGGGCCGGGGAGCTGTTTTTT | CASSLRGAGELFF | TRBJ2-2 | few | TRBV28 | TRBD2
TGCGCCAGCAGCCAAGATGGTAGCGGGGGTACCTACGAGCAGTACTTC | CASSQDGSGGTYEQYF | TRBJ2-7 | - | TRBV4-1 | TRBD2
TGTGCCAGCGTGACAGGGGGGCAGCCCCAGCATTTT | CASVTGGQPQHF | TRBJ1-5 | - | TRBV28 | TRBD1
TGCGCCAGCAGCCACGATAATAGCAAGGAGACCCAGTACTTC | CASSHDNSKETQYF | TRBJ2-5 | - | TRBV4-1 | -
TGTGCCAGTAGTACAGACCGGGACAGGGGAATCAAAGAGACCCAGTACTTC | CASSTDRDRGIKETQYF | TRBJ2-5 | - | TRBV19 | TRBD1
TGTGCCAGCAGCTCCCCCCAGGGGAGCTATGGCTACACCTTC | CASSSPQGSYGYTF | TRBJ1-2 | - | TRBV5-6 | -
TGTGCCAGCACCAGGTCCCGGGACAGGGGGCGAGCGGAAAAACTGTTTTTT | CASTRSRDRGRAEKLFF | TRBJ1-4 | - | TRBV28 | TRBD1
TGTGCCAGCTTTAGCGGGAGCCTCCGTTACTTC | CASFSGSLRYF | TRBJ2-5 | - | TRBV27 | TRBD2
TGTGCCAGCAGCTTGTATAGGACAACTGGAAACACCATATATTTT | CASSLYRTTGNTIYF | TRBJ1-3 | - | TRBV5-6 | -
TGTGCCAGCAGCACCCGGACAGGTAGCTCCTACAATGAGCAGTTCTTC | CASSTRTGSSYNEQFF | TRBJ2-1 | - | TRBV9 | TRBD1
TGTGCCAGCAGTAATAACAGGGGGGCTTTCTTT | CASSNNRGAFF | TRBJ1-1 | few | TRBV28 | TRBD1
TGTGCCAGCAGCCCGTCGGGGGGCCTGGCTGGAAGCTCTGGAAACACCATATATTTT | CASSPSGGLAGSSGNTIYF | TRBJ1-3 | once | TRBV9 | -
TGTGCCAGCAGCTGGGGGACCATGAGCTACGAGCAGTACTTC | CASSWGTMSYEQYF | TRBJ2-7 | - | TRBV5-6 | -